This T cell receptor (beta chain) originates from a study of CXCR3-negative and CXCR3-positive naive CD8 T cells. Findings and caveats of the study: Comparison of naive cells showed more hydrophobic TRB CDR3s in CXCR3-positive than in CXCR3-negative naive cells. TRB CDR3 properties served as the basis for inferring TCR strength, and surface CD5 was comparable between naive subsets.

5' RACE with UMI labels generated the TRB cDNA libraries. TCRdb re-called the 5' RACE reads and gives one entry per CDR3 protein, without DNA. Recorded here are over 95,000 distinct CDR3 sequences; the top ten clones represent approximately 0.36%. The CD45RO-CCR7+CD27+CD95- phenotype denoted naive CD8+ T cells. Germline loops: CDR1 SQVTM, CDR2 ANQGSEA. There are 15 residues in the CDR3. With regard to this clonotype: Its antigen remains unknown.

The sample comprised naive CXCR3+ CD8+ T cells from blood. Subset described: CD45RO-CCR7+CD27+CD95- naive CD8+ T cells expressing CXCR3 (TNR3+). The chain combines TRBV29-1 with TRBJ2-2. This receptor was identified in a human donor in good health. Some clones in this sample may be carry-over from other donors' samples. The CDR3: CSVELGLSNTGELFF.